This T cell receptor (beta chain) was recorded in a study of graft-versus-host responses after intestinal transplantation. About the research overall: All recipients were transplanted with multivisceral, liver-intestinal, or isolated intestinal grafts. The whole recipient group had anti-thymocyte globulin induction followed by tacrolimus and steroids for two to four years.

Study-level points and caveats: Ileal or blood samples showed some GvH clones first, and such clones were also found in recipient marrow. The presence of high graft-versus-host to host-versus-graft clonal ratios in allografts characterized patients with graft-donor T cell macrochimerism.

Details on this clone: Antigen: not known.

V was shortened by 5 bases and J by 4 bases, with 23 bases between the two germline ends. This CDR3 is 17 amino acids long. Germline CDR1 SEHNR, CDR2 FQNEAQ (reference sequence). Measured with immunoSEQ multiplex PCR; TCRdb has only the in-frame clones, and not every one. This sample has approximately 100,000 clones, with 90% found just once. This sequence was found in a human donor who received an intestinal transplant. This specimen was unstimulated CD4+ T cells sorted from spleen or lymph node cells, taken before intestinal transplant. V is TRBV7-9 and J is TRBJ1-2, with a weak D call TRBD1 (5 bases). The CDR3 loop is CASSLLSGSWTPYGYTF. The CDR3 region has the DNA TGTGCCAGCAGCCTCTTAAGTGGTAGTTGGACACCCTATGGCTACACCTTC.